This T cell receptor (beta chain) derives from a study of type 1 regulatory T cells. With 3 bases clipped from V and 3 bases from J, the junction kept 8 bases outside the gene matches. In germline, CDR1 is LGHDT, CDR2 YNNKEL (reference sequence). This CDR3 region has 15 residues. TCRdb redid the calling of the reads with MiXCR, one entry per CDR3 protein. The top ten hold 7.6% of the sample, which has about 68,000 distinct CDR3 sequences, roughly three fifths seen once. Turning to this clonotype: Its antigen remains unidentified.

Graft donor-derived T-allo10 cells were described as host-alloantigen-specific, anergic, and alloantigen-specifically suppressive. Source material: cultured T cells, either the whole culture or a sorted T cell fraction (not recorded which). The subset was: Tr1-enriched cell product generated in vitro against host alloantigens. The clonotype originates from a human donor in good health. The chain combines TRBV3-1 with TRBJ2-7; 7 bases match TRBD2. The CDR3 is CASSHLGGSIYEQYF. The CDR3 bases are TGTGCCAGCAGCCATCTAGGCGGGAGTATCTACGAGCAGTACTTC.